The clone carrying this TCR beta chain has a single count. The data originate from a study of blood T cell repertoires in COVID-19. About the study: Donors in the United States, Italy and Spain gave samples during acute or convalescent COVID-19. The cDNA or gDNA used as material had been derived from T cells, B-cell-depleted T cells, or PBMCs.

Germline values: CDR1 SGHDT, CDR2 YYEEEE. The V and J ends lost 0 bases and 6 bases, in that order; junction bases with no gene match: 8. This CDR3 contains 16 residues. Original processing notes: Scientists estimated how many nucleated cells there were by amplifying reference gene primers. Sequenced by immunoSEQ multiplex PCR; TCRdb stores in-frame clones only, minus some. V and J calls and clone size come straight from that table; D and trimming were deduced from the DNA. The sample has about 83,000 clones; about 88% are singletons. The rearrangement joins TRBV5-6 to TRBJ2-4, with 8 nucleotides matching TRBD2. The source of this sequence is a man older than 75 with active or convalescent COVID-19. Sequencing used peripheral blood. This chain's CDR3 is CASSLAGRGAGNIQYF. The CDR3, as DNA: TGTGCCAGCAGCTTGGCGGGGCGGGGGGCCGGAAACATTCAGTACTTC.